A selection of T cell receptor beta chains follows, all from one sample in a study of T-cell memory formation after mild COVID-19. TCRdb itself ran the 5' RACE reads through MiXCR, one entry per CDR3 protein. The repertoire consists of about 82,000 distinct CDR3 sequences, with around 13% occurring once and the leading ten covering around two fifths. The sequenced sample consisted of PBMCs or a T cell subset sorted from them (not recorded which). Source of these receptors: a man younger than 30 who had mild COVID-19 (a few samples of this study predate the infection). Cell type and time point are not known. CDR3s include the opening cysteine and the closing phenylalanine or tryptophan. A D gene is named only where the DNA matches it firmly. Clone size, where shown, is once, few, many, or a class for clones that have expanded.

d_gene: TRBD2
abundance: -
len: 13
j_gene: TRBJ2-3
v_gene: TRBV27
CDR3aa: CASSPLGGDTQYF
CDR3nt: TGTGCCAGCAGCCCTTTGGGAGGGGATACGCAGTATTTT

d_gene: -
abundance: few
len: 15
j_gene: TRBJ1-2
v_gene: TRBV4-2
CDR3aa: CASSQIAGLSYGYTF
CDR3nt: TGTGCCAGCAGCCAAATAGCGGGGCTTAGCTATGGCTACACCTTC

d_gene: TRBD1
abundance: -
len: 16
j_gene: TRBJ1-1
v_gene: TRBV7-9
CDR3aa: CASSLALTGVNTEAFF
CDR3nt: TGTGCCAGCAGCTTAGCCCTAACAGGGGTCAACACTGAAGCTTTCTTT

d_gene: TRBD2
abundance: -
len: 14
j_gene: TRBJ2-5
v_gene: TRBV3-1
CDR3aa: CASSRTGGQETQYF
CDR3nt: TGTGCCAGCAGCCGAACGGGGGGCCAAGAGACCCAGTACTTC

d_gene: -
abundance: -
len: 17
j_gene: TRBJ2-2
v_gene: TRBV3-1
CDR3aa: CASSQEGQRRGTGELFF
CDR3nt: TGTGCCAGCAGCCAAGAAGGACAGCGGAGGGGCACCGGGGAGCTGTTTTTT

d_gene: TRBD2
abundance: -
len: 16
j_gene: TRBJ2-3
v_gene: TRBV6-4
CDR3aa: CASSESSGGASDTQYF
CDR3nt: TGTGCCAGCAGTGAGTCTAGCGGGGGGGCCTCAGATACGCAGTATTTT

d_gene: -
abundance: few
len: 17
j_gene: TRBJ2-6
v_gene: TRBV9
CDR3aa: CASSVLGRASGANVLTF
CDR3nt: TGTGCCAGCAGCGTACTTGGCAGGGCGTCTGGGGCCAACGTCCTGACTTTC

d_gene: TRBD1
abundance: -
len: 16
j_gene: TRBJ1-3
v_gene: TRBV12-3/TRBV12-4
CDR3aa: CASRRTGLLSGNTIYF
CDR3nt: TGTGCCAGCAGGAGGACAGGACTCCTCTCTGGAAACACCATATATTTT

d_gene: -
abundance: few
len: 15
j_gene: TRBJ1-1
v_gene: TRBV4-1
CDR3aa: CASSLGPAGRTEAFF
CDR3nt: TGCGCCAGCAGCCTGGGGCCAGCCGGGCGAACTGAAGCTTTCTTT

d_gene: -
abundance: few
len: 14
j_gene: TRBJ1-1
v_gene: TRBV12-3/TRBV12-4
CDR3aa: CASRSPGRNTEAFF
CDR3nt: TGTGCCAGCAGATCACCGGGGAGGAACACTGAAGCTTTCTTT

d_gene: -
abundance: -
len: 14
j_gene: TRBJ2-7
v_gene: TRBV4-1
CDR3aa: CASSQDLGAYEQYF
CDR3nt: TGCGCCAGCAGCCAAGATTTGGGGGCCTACGAGCAGTACTTC

d_gene: TRBD1
abundance: -
len: 17
j_gene: TRBJ1-1
v_gene: TRBV4-3
CDR3aa: CASSQDMGQGMNTEAFF
CDR3nt: TGCGCCAGCAGCCAAGATATGGGACAGGGAATGAACACTGAAGCTTTCTTT

d_gene: TRBD2
abundance: -
len: 15
j_gene: TRBJ2-1
v_gene: TRBV7-2
CDR3aa: CASSLALAGHNEQFF
CDR3nt: TGTGCCAGCAGCTTAGCGTTAGCGGGGCACAATGAGCAGTTCTTC

d_gene: -
abundance: -
len: 14
j_gene: TRBJ1-2
v_gene: TRBV7-8
CDR3aa: CASSLGQGIYGYTF
CDR3nt: TGTGCCAGCAGCTTAGGGCAGGGAATCTATGGCTACACCTTC

d_gene: -
abundance: few
len: 15
j_gene: TRBJ2-2
v_gene: TRBV6-4
CDR3aa: CASSDSAGNTGELFF
CDR3nt: TGTGCCAGCAGTGACTCGGCGGGGAACACCGGGGAGCTGTTTTTT

d_gene: -
abundance: few
len: 14
j_gene: TRBJ2-7
v_gene: TRBV7-2
CDR3aa: CASSFGGRREEQYF
CDR3nt: TGTGCCAGCAGCTTTGGCGGTCGGAGGGAGGAGCAGTACTTC

d_gene: TRBD1
abundance: few
len: 16
j_gene: TRBJ1-1
v_gene: TRBV5-1
CDR3aa: CASSLRGLVKNTEAFF
CDR3nt: TGCGCCAGCAGCTTGAGGGGGCTGGTTAAGAACACTGAAGCTTTCTTT

d_gene: -
abundance: -
len: 14
j_gene: TRBJ2-2
v_gene: TRBV20-1
CDR3aa: CSASPEANTGELFF
CDR3nt: TGCAGTGCTAGCCCGGAGGCGAACACCGGGGAGCTGTTTTTT

d_gene: -
abundance: -
len: 15
j_gene: TRBJ1-2
v_gene: TRBV3-1
CDR3aa: CASTLDRTLPRGYTF
CDR3nt: TGTGCCAGCACCCTCGACAGGACTCTCCCCCGTGGCTACACCTTC

d_gene: TRBD1
abundance: few
len: 17
j_gene: TRBJ2-4
v_gene: TRBV12-3/TRBV12-4
CDR3aa: CASSFSGTDAFKNIQYF
CDR3nt: TGTGCCAGCAGTTTCTCCGGGACAGATGCGTTCAAAAACATTCAGTACTTC

d_gene: -
abundance: many
len: 18
j_gene: TRBJ2-2
v_gene: TRBV19
CDR3aa: CASSQFRFSRGNTGELFF
CDR3nt: TGTGCCAGTAGTCAGTTCAGGTTCTCAAGGGGTAACACCGGGGAGCTGTTTTTT

d_gene: -
abundance: few
len: 14
j_gene: TRBJ2-1
v_gene: TRBV6-2/TRBV6-3
CDR3aa: CASAARSSYNEQFF
CDR3nt: TGTGCCAGCGCTGCTCGTAGCTCCTACAATGAGCAGTTCTTC

d_gene: -
abundance: -
len: 12
j_gene: TRBJ2-3
v_gene: TRBV7-3
CDR3aa: CASRIAADTQYF
CDR3nt: TGTGCCAGCAGGATAGCAGCAGATACGCAGTATTTT

d_gene: -
abundance: few
len: 16
j_gene: TRBJ1-1
v_gene: TRBV5-1
CDR3aa: CASSSPREGMNTEAFF
CDR3nt: TGCGCCAGCAGCTCCCCCCGTGAGGGAATGAACACTGAAGCTTTCTTT

d_gene: TRBD1
abundance: few
len: 17
j_gene: TRBJ1-1
v_gene: TRBV20-1
CDR3aa: CSAPSGTEVFVGTEAFF
CDR3nt: TGCAGTGCCCCCTCCGGGACAGAAGTATTCGTGGGCACTGAAGCTTTCTTT

d_gene: -
abundance: -
len: 17
j_gene: TRBJ1-6
v_gene: TRBV4-1
CDR3aa: CASSQAPTPSYNSPLHF
CDR3nt: TGCGCCAGCAGCCAAGCCCCAACGCCCTCCTATAATTCACCCCTCCACTTT

d_gene: -
abundance: few
len: 14
j_gene: TRBJ1-5
v_gene: TRBV24-1
CDR3aa: CATSGLTVAGPQHF
CDR3nt: TGTGCCACCAGTGGTTTGACGGTCGCCGGGCCCCAGCATTTT

d_gene: TRBD2
abundance: -
len: 18
j_gene: TRBJ2-3
v_gene: TRBV4-1
CDR3aa: CASSPPGGSGPSSDTQYF
CDR3nt: TGCGCCAGCAGCCCCCCGGGGGGGAGCGGACCTTCTTCAGATACGCAGTATTTT

d_gene: -
abundance: -
len: 14
j_gene: TRBJ2-7
v_gene: TRBV4-3
CDR3aa: CASSQEEGSYEQYF
CDR3nt: TGCGCCAGCAGCCAAGAAGAGGGCTCCTACGAGCAGTACTTC

d_gene: TRBD1
abundance: few
len: 13
j_gene: TRBJ2-2
v_gene: TRBV18
CDR3aa: CASPDRDTGELFF
CDR3nt: TGTGCCAGCCCGGACAGGGACACCGGGGAGCTGTTTTTT

d_gene: -
abundance: -
len: 14
j_gene: TRBJ2-1
v_gene: TRBV20-1
CDR3aa: CSSPLAPSYNEQFF
CDR3nt: TGCAGTAGCCCTCTAGCTCCTTCCTACAATGAGCAGTTCTTC

d_gene: TRBD1
abundance: -
len: 17
j_gene: TRBJ2-3
v_gene: TRBV4-1
CDR3aa: CASSPTTSTGVADTQYF
CDR3nt: TGCGCCAGCAGTCCTACTACGTCCACAGGGGTCGCAGATACGCAGTATTTT

d_gene: -
abundance: once
len: 13
j_gene: TRBJ2-3
v_gene: TRBV7-2
CDR3aa: CASSRVGRDTQYF
CDR3nt: TGTGCCAGCAGCCGGGTGGGCCGGGATACGCAGTATTTT

d_gene: -
abundance: many
len: 14
j_gene: TRBJ2-3
v_gene: TRBV7-8
CDR3aa: CASTLGGNTDTQYF
CDR3nt: TGTGCCAGCACCCTAGGGGGAAACACAGATACGCAGTATTTT

d_gene: -
abundance: many
len: 15
j_gene: TRBJ1-1
v_gene: TRBV5-1
CDR3aa: CASSLALGLNTEAFF
CDR3nt: TGCGCCAGCAGCTTGGCCTTAGGACTGAACACTGAAGCTTTCTTT

d_gene: -
abundance: few
len: 17
j_gene: TRBJ1-6
v_gene: TRBV7-9
CDR3aa: CASSLPPRPGSNSPLHF
CDR3nt: TGTGCCAGCAGCTTGCCACCCCGGCCTGGGTCTAATTCACCCCTCCACTTT

d_gene: -
abundance: few
len: 16
j_gene: TRBJ2-5
v_gene: TRBV29-1
CDR3aa: CSVEDFGAARRETQYF
CDR3nt: TGCAGCGTTGAAGATTTTGGGGCAGCGCGGCGGGAGACCCAGTACTTC

d_gene: -
abundance: -
len: 14
j_gene: TRBJ2-7
v_gene: TRBV12-3/TRBV12-4
CDR3aa: CASSLALRHYEQYF
CDR3nt: TGTGCCAGCAGTTTAGCGCTAAGGCACTACGAGCAGTACTTC

d_gene: -
abundance: -
len: 15
j_gene: TRBJ1-5
v_gene: TRBV5-1
CDR3aa: CASSLVDSYNQPQHF
CDR3nt: TGCGCCAGCAGCTTGGTGGACAGTTACAATCAGCCCCAGCATTTT

d_gene: -
abundance: -
len: 18
j_gene: TRBJ1-4
v_gene: TRBV7-9
CDR3aa: CASSSQRPGTPPIEKLFF
CDR3nt: TGTGCCAGCAGCTCCCAACGGCCCGGGACACCGCCTATAGAAAAACTGTTTTTT

d_gene: -
abundance: few
len: 13
j_gene: TRBJ1-2
v_gene: TRBV6-5
CDR3aa: CASSYSARDGYTF
CDR3nt: TGTGCCAGCAGTTACAGTGCACGGGATGGCTACACCTTC

d_gene: -
abundance: few
len: 14
j_gene: TRBJ2-4
v_gene: TRBV20-1
CDR3aa: CSARAQSAKNIQYF
CDR3nt: TGCAGTGCTAGAGCCCAATCAGCCAAAAACATTCAGTACTTC